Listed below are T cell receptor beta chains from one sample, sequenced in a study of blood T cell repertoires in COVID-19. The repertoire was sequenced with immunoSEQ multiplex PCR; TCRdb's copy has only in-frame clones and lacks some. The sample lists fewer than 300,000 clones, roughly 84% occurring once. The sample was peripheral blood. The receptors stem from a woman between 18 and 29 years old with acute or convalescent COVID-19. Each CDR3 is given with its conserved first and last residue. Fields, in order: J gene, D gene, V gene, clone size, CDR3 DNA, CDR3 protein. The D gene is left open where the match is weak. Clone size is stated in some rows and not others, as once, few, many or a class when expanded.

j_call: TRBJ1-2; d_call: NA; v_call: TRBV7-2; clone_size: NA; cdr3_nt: TGTGCCAGCAGCTTGGGCAGGGACTATGGCTACACCTTC; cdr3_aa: CASSLGRDYGYTF
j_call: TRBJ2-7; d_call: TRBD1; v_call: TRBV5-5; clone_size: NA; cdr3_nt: TGTGCCAGCAGCTGGACAGGGGGGGACTACGAGCAGTACTTC; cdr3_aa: CASSWTGGDYEQYF
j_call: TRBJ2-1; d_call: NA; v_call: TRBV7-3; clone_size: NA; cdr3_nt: TGTGCCAGCAGCTTAATGGCTAGCTCCTACAATGAGCAGTTCTTC; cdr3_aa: CASSLMASSYNEQFF
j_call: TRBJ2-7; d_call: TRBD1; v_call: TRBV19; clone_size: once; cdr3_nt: TGTGCCATCAGGAACCGGGACAGGGGGCTCCACGAGCAGTACTTC; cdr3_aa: CAIRNRDRGLHEQYF
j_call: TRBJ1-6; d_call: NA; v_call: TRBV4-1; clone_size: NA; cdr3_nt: TGCGCCAGCAGCCAGGAACCCGCGGGGCTAAATTCACCCCTCCACTTT; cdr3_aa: CASSQEPAGLNSPLHF
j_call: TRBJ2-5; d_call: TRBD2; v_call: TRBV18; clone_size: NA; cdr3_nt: TGTGCCAGCTCACCAATCGCGAGTGGTTCTAGCGGGAGGAGAGAGACCCAGTACTTC; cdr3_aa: CASSPIASGSSGRRETQYF
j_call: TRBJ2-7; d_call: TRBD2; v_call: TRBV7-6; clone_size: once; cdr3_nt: TGTGCCAGCAGCCGGACTAGCGGCTACGAGCAGTACTTC; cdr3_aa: CASSRTSGYEQYF
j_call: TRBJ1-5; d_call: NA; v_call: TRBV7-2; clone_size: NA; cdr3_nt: TGTGCCAGCAGCCGCACCAGGGGCTCGGGCCAGCCCCAGCATTTT; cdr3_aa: CASSRTRGSGQPQHF
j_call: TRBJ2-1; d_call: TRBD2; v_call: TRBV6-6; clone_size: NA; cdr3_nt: TGTGCCAGCAGTCCTGGACTAGCGGCATCCTACAATGAGCAGTTCTTC; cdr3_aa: CASSPGLAASYNEQFF
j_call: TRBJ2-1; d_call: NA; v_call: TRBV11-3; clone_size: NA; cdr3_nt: TGTGCCAGCAGCTCCCCCTGGGCAGACGAGCAGTTCTTC; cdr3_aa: CASSSPWADEQFF
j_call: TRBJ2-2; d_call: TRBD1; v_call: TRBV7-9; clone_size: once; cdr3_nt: TGTGCCAGCAGCTTAGCCCCGGGGACAGGCAACACCGGGGAGCTGTTTTTT; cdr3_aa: CASSLAPGTGNTGELFF
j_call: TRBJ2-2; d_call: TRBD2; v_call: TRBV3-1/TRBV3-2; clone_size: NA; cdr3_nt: TGTGCCAGCAGCCCCCCATCCTTACTAGCGGGAGCCGGGGAGCTGTTTTTT; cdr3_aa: CASSPPSLLAGAGELFF
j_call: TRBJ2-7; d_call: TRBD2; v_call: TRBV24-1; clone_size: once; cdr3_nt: TGTGCCACCAGTGATTCGGGACTAGCGGGGCCCTACGAGCAGTACTTC; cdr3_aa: CATSDSGLAGPYEQYF
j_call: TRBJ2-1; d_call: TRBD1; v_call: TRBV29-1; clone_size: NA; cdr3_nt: TGCAGCGTGGAGAACCGGGACAGGTTGTACAATGAGCAGTTCTTC; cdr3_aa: CSVENRDRLYNEQFF
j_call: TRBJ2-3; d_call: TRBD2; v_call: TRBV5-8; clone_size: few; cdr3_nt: TGTGCCAGCAGCTGGGGGACTACCACAGATACGCAGTATTTT; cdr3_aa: CASSWGTTTDTQYF
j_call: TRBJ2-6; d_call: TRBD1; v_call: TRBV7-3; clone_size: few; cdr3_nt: TGTGCCAGCAGCCCCGGGACAGGCTCTGGGGCCAACGTCCTGACTTTC; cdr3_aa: CASSPGTGSGANVLTF
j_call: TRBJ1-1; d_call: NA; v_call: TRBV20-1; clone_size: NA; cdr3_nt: TGCAGTGCCTCGAACACTGAAGCTTTCTTT; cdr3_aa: CSASNTEAFF
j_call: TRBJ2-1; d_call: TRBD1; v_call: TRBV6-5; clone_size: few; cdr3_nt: TGTGCCAGCAGCCACCCAGGGGGCAATTTACATGAGCAGTTCTTC; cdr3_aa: CASSHPGGNLHEQFF
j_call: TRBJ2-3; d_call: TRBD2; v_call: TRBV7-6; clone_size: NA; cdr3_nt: TGTGCCAGCAGCTCCCAAAAGCGGGCTAGCGGGAGGATACGGGACATAGATACGCAGTATTTT; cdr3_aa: CASSSQKRASGRIRDIDTQYF
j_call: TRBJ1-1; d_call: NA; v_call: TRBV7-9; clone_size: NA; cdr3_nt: TGTGCCAGCAGCTTAGCGGGCAGCTTGAACACTGAAGCTTTCTTT; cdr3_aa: CASSLAGSLNTEAFF
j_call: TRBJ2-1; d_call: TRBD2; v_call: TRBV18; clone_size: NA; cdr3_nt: TGTGCCAGCTCACCCACCGGACGGACCCTAGCGGGAGGCCCCCACAGGCGGTTCTTC; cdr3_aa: CASSPTGRTLAGGPHRRFF
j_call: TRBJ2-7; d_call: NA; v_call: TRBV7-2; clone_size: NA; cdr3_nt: TGTGCCAGCAGCTCGGTTAGCGCCTCCTACGAGCAGTACTTC; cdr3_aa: CASSSVSASYEQYF
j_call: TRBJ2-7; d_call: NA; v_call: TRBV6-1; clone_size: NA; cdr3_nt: TGTGCCAGCAGTGATCCTTTTTTATCCTACGAGCAGTACTTC; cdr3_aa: CASSDPFLSYEQYF
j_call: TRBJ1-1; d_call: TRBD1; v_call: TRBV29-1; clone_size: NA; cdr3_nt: TGCAGCGCTGAACTGGGACAGACCACTGAAGCTTTCTTT; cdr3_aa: CSAELGQTTEAFF
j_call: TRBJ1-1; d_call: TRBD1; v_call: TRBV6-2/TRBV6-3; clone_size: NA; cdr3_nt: TGTGCCAGCAGTTACTCGACAGGGTACACTGAAGCTTTCTTT; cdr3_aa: CASSYSTGYTEAFF
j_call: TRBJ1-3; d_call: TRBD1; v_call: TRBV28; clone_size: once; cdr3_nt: TGTGCCAGCAGTATAGACAGGGTTGGAAACACCATATATTTT; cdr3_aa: CASSIDRVGNTIYF
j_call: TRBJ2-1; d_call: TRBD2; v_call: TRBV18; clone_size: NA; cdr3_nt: TGTGCCAGCTCACCACCGATTCCTAGCGGGAGACCTTTACCTACAAATGAGCAGTTCTTC; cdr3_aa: CASSPPIPSGRPLPTNEQFF
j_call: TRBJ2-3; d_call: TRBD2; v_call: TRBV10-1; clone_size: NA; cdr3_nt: TGCGCCAGCAGTGAGTCGATAGGCGGACTAGCCGGAGGCCGCACAGATACGCAGTATTTT; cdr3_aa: CASSESIGGLAGGRTDTQYF
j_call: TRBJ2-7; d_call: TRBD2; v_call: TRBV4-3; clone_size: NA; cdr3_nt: TGCGCCAGCAGCCAAGAAGCGCCCGGACTAGCGGTTTGGTACGAGCAGTACTTC; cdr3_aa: CASSQEAPGLAVWYEQYF
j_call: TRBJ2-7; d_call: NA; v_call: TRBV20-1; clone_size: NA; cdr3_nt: TGCAGTGCTACAAACAACCGAGAGCAGTACTTC; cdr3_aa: CSATNNREQYF
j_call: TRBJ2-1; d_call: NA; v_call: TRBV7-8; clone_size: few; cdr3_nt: TGTGCCAGCAGCTTAGGACCCGAGGCCCCTTACAATGAGCAGTTCTTC; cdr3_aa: CASSLGPEAPYNEQFF
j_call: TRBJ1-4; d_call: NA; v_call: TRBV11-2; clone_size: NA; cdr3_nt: TGTGCCAGCAGCTTAGATCAAGCTTTGGAGGGTTGGGGTGAAAAACTGTTTTTT; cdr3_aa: CASSLDQALEGWGEKLFF
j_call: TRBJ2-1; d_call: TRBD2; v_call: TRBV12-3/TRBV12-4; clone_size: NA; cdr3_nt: TGTGCCACTAAGCGGGAAACTGAGCAGTTCTTC; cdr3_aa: CATKRETEQFF
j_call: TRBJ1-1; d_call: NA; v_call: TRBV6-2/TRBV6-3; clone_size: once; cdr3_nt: TGTGCCAGCAGTCGACAGAACACTGAAGCTTTCTTT; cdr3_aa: CASSRQNTEAFF
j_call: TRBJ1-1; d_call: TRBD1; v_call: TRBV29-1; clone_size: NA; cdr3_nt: TGCAGCGTTACGGACAGGGGGCGGAACACTGAAGCTTTCTTT; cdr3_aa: CSVTDRGRNTEAFF
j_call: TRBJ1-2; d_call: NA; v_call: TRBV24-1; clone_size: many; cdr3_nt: TGTGCCACCAGTGACGCGATACTAGGTATCGATGGCTACACCTTC; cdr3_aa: CATSDAILGIDGYTF
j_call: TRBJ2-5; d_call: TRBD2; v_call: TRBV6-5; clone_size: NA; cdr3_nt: TGTGCCAGCAGACTACTAGCGGGGTACCAAGAGACCCAGTACTTC; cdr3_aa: CASRLLAGYQETQYF
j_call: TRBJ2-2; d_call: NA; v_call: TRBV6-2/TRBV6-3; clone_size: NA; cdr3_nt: TGTGCCAGCAGTCCGGGCCGGGGCGGGGAGCTGTTTTTT; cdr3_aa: CASSPGRGGELFF
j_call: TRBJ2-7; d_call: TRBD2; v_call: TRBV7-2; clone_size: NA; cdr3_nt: TGTGCCAGCAGCACCAGACTAGCGGGAGGGCCCCGCGAGCAGTACTTC; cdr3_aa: CASSTRLAGGPREQYF
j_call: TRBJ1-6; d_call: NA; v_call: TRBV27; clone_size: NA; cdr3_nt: TGTGCCAGCACCAGTGGCAGGTATAATTCACCCCTCCACTTT; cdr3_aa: CASTSGRYNSPLHF
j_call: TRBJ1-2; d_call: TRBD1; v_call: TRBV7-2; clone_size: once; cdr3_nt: TGTGCCAGCAGCTCCCGGGGGACAGGGGGCCTTGGCTACACCTTC; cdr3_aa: CASSSRGTGGLGYTF
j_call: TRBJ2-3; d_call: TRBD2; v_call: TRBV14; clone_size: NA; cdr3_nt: TGTGCCAGCAGCTATCGCGGACTAGCGGGAGGTTTTCCTAGCACAGATACGCAGTATTTT; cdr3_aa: CASSYRGLAGGFPSTDTQYF
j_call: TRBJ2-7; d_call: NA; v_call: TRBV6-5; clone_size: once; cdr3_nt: TGTGCCAGCAGGGCCCAGACAGGATCAAGCTACGAGCAGTACTTC; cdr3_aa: CASRAQTGSSYEQYF
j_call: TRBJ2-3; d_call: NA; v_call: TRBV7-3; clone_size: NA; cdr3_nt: TGTGCCAGCAGCTTTAGGGGAGATACGCAGTATTTT; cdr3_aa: CASSFRGDTQYF
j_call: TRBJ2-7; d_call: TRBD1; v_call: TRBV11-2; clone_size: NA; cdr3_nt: TGTGCCAGCAGCTTACGATGGCCTCGAAACGGACAGGGGGACGAGCAGTACTTC; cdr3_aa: CASSLRWPRNGQGDEQYF
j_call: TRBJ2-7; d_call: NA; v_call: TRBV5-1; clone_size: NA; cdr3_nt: TGCGCCAGCAGCCTCCCTGACTTCTACTACGAGCAGTACTTC; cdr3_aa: CASSLPDFYYEQYF
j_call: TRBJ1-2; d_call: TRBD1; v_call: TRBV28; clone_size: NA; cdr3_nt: TGTGCCAGCAGTCCTAACTGGACAGGCTATGGCTACACCTTC; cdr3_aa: CASSPNWTGYGYTF